The rows below give T cell receptor beta chains drawn from one sample of a study of blood T cell repertoires in COVID-19. Assay used: immunoSEQ multiplex PCR; TCRdb lists only in-frame clones, some missing. The sample includes about 160,000 clones, about 80% of them seen just once. The sequencing input was PBMCs or T cells enriched from blood (not recorded which). These receptors all come from an older woman who had recovered from COVID-19. The CDR3 runs from the conserved cysteine through the conserved F or W. D genes are given only for firm matches. The size of a clone is reported for some rows only, either as once, few or many, or as a class for expanded clones.

J gene,V gene,clone size,D gene,CDR3 DNA,CDR3 protein
TRBJ2-3,TRBV10-3,.,TRBD1,TGTGCCATCAGTGCAGCAGGGGGCCAACGGGCATCGGTGGTTTCGCAGTATTTT,CAISAAGGQRASVVSQYF
TRBJ1-5,TRBV15,once,.,TGTGCCACCAGCAGAGCAGGGGCGCTGGATCAGCCCCAGCATTTT,CATSRAGALDQPQHF
TRBJ2-3,TRBV2,few,TRBD2,TGTGCCAGCAGCGCCACGGGGGGGGTAGATACGCAGTATTTT,CASSATGGVDTQYF
TRBJ1-4,TRBV19,few,TRBD1,TGTGCCAGTAGGGACAGGGTTTTTGACACTAATGAAAAACTGTTTTTT,CASRDRVFDTNEKLFF
TRBJ2-1,TRBV14,few,.,TGTGCCAGCACCCAACTCGGAGGAGACGAGCAGTTCTTC,CASTQLGGDEQFF
TRBJ2-5,TRBV24-1,once,.,TGTGCTACCAGTGAGAGCAGCGGAAGTAGGGAGACCCAGTACTTC,CATSESSGSRETQYF
TRBJ1-4,TRBV11-2,.,TRBD1,TGTGCCAGCAGCTTAACCGGGACAGGGGGTGAAAAACTGTTTTTT,CASSLTGTGGEKLFF
TRBJ2-5,TRBV21-1,.,.,TGTGCCAGCAAAGATAGCGGGGGGGCCGGAGAGACCCAGTACTTC,CASKDSGGAGETQYF
TRBJ2-2,TRBV5-1,many,.,TGCGCCAGCAGCTTTGGTCAGGGATCCGGGGAGCTGTTTTTT,CASSFGQGSGELFF
TRBJ2-7,TRBV29-1,.,.,TGCAGCGTTGTTCTGGCGGGTACCGAGCAGTACTTC,CSVVLAGTEQYF
TRBJ2-5,TRBV7-2,.,TRBD2,TGTGCCAGCAGCTTAGAACGGGGGGGCCGGGAGACCCAGTACTTC,CASSLERGGRETQYF
TRBJ1-1,TRBV4-1,.,TRBD1,TGCGCCAGCAGACAGGGGGCGCACACTGAAGCTTTCTTT,CASRQGAHTEAFF
TRBJ1-2,TRBV7-2,.,.,TGTGCCAGCAGCTTAGGGTCCAGTTTTAACTATGGCTACACCTTC,CASSLGSSFNYGYTF
TRBJ2-7,TRBV23-1,.,TRBD1,TGCGCCAGCAGTGGGGGGACAGGGGATAGCTCCTACGAGCAGTACTTC,CASSGGTGDSSYEQYF
TRBJ1-2,TRBV27,.,.,TGTGCCAGCAGAAGGATACAGGGCGGATACTATGGCTACACCTTC,CASRRIQGGYYGYTF
TRBJ2-2,TRBV27,once,TRBD1,TGTGCCAGCAGTTTATCCGGGACAGGGTGGGCCGGGGAGCTGTTTTTT,CASSLSGTGWAGELFF
TRBJ2-3,TRBV3-1/TRBV3-2,.,TRBD1,TGTGCCAGCAGCCAAGAAGGACAGGGGTTGGATACGCAGTATTTT,CASSQEGQGLDTQYF
TRBJ2-7,TRBV19,.,.,TGTGCCAGTAGTATATCCCTCCAGGAAGGGGTGACCTCCTACGAGCAGTACTTC,CASSISLQEGVTSYEQYF
TRBJ2-1,TRBV23-1,.,TRBD1,TGCGCCAGCAGTCAAGGGACAGGGATAGTGAATGAGCAGTTCTTC,CASSQGTGIVNEQFF
TRBJ2-1,TRBV6-5,few,TRBD2,TGTGCCAGCAGTTACTCTAGCGGGGACAATGAGCAGTTCTTC,CASSYSSGDNEQFF
TRBJ1-6,TRBV7-8,once,TRBD1,TGTGCCAGCAGCTTCCGGACAGGGTCGGGTTCACCCCTCCACTTT,CASSFRTGSGSPLHF
TRBJ1-1,TRBV10-1,once,.,TGCGCCAGCAGTGAGTCACGGGGAGCTGAAGCTTTCTTT,CASSESRGAEAFF
TRBJ2-3,TRBV29-1,few,TRBD1,TGCAGCGAAACGGGACAGGGTTCAGATACGCAGTATTTT,CSETGQGSDTQYF
TRBJ1-6,TRBV7-2,few,TRBD1,TGTGCCAGCAGCGGCGGGACAGGGGTTAAGTCACCCCTCCACTTT,CASSGGTGVKSPLHF
TRBJ2-7,TRBV7-8,.,.,TGTGCCAGCAGCTTAGGTAACAGAAAACGGTCAAACGAGCAGTACTTC,CASSLGNRKRSNEQYF
TRBJ2-3,TRBV4-2,.,.,TGTGCCAGCAGGGGGTTACAGGGTATGGAAGATACGCAGTATTTT,CASRGLQGMEDTQYF
TRBJ2-5,TRBV5-1,.,TRBD1,TGCGCCAGCAGCTTGGATGGCCCGACAGGGGGCACGGAGACCCAGTACTTC,CASSLDGPTGGTETQYF
TRBJ1-4,TRBV2,.,TRBD1,TGTGCCAGCAGGGGACAGGAAAAACTGTTTTTT,CASRGQEKLFF
TRBJ2-2,TRBV6-5,once,TRBD1,TGTGCCAGCAGTTTATTCGGACAGGGGGCGACCGGGGAGCTGTTTTTT,CASSLFGQGATGELFF
TRBJ2-6,TRBV7-6,.,.,TGTGCCAGCAGCGCGGGTCCTTTTAGCCTCTCTGGGGCCAACGTCCTGACTTTC,CASSAGPFSLSGANVLTF
TRBJ1-5,TRBV19,.,TRBD1,TGTGCCAGTAGTGACGGACAGGGAGGGAATCAGCCCCAGCATTTT,CASSDGQGGNQPQHF
TRBJ1-3,TRBV11-2,.,.,TGTGCCAGCAGCTGGGGGGGCTCTGGAAACACCATATATTTT,CASSWGGSGNTIYF
TRBJ1-2,TRBV18,.,.,TGTGCCAGCTCACCAGACCAGGCCGCCTTAGGCTACACCTTC,CASSPDQAALGYTF
TRBJ1-2,TRBV4-2,.,TRBD1,TGTGCCAGCAACCAAGAAGGGGCAGGGGGCGTTAACTATGGCTACACCTTC,CASNQEGAGGVNYGYTF
TRBJ1-1,TRBV5-1,.,.,TGCGCCAGCAGCCTACAACAGGGCGATGGCACTGAAGCTTTCTTT,CASSLQQGDGTEAFF
TRBJ1-2,TRBV29-1,few,.,TGCAGCGTAGGTTGGACAGCCACACTAAACTATGGCTACACCTTC,CSVGWTATLNYGYTF
TRBJ1-1,TRBV5-1,many,.,TGCGCCAGCAGCTTGAACGGGTACACTGAAGCTTTCTTT,CASSLNGYTEAFF
TRBJ1-3,TRBV14,once,.,TGTGCCAGCAGCCACAGAAACACCATATATTTT,CASSHRNTIYF
TRBJ1-1,TRBV6-1,.,.,TGTGCCAGCAGTGAACGACGGAGAGACACTGAAGCTTTCTTT,CASSERRRDTEAFF
TRBJ2-2,TRBV5-5,once,TRBD1,TGTGCCAGCAGCTCGGGACAGGGTAGTTATGCCGGGGAGCTGTTTTTT,CASSSGQGSYAGELFF
TRBJ2-1,TRBV5-1,.,.,TGCGCCAGCAGCGCGGGCGGGAATGAGCAGTTCTTC,CASSAGGNEQFF
TRBJ2-5,TRBV5-6,.,TRBD2,TGTGCCAGCAGCGAACCCTCGGGAGGGCCGGGGCAAGAGACCCAGTACTTC,CASSEPSGGPGQETQYF
TRBJ1-2,TRBV4-1,.,TRBD1,TGCGCCAGCAGCCAAGAGTTGAGGCAGGGGGAAGTCGGCGGCTACACCTTC,CASSQELRQGEVGGYTF
TRBJ1-1,TRBV3-1/TRBV3-2,.,.,TGTGCCAGCAGCCAAGAGGGAAGGGGCGCAGAAGCTTTCTTT,CASSQEGRGAEAFF
TRBJ1-1,TRBV5-1,.,.,TGCGCCAGCAGCTTGACCGGTACCGAAGCTTTCTTT,CASSLTGTEAFF
TRBJ2-3,TRBV4-1,.,TRBD1,TGCGCCAGCAGCCAAGAAAACAGGGGAACAGATACGCAGTATTTT,CASSQENRGTDTQYF
TRBJ1-3,TRBV21-1,.,.,TGTGCCAGCAGCGCCGGGACAGGGGCGGATTCACCCTCTGGAAACACCATATATTTT,CASSAGTGADSPSGNTIYF
TRBJ1-5,TRBV6-5,.,TRBD1,TGTGCCAGCACCCCACAGGGGGGCCTGCAGCCCCAGCATTTT,CASTPQGGLQPQHF
TRBJ2-5,TRBV5-4,.,TRBD2,TGTGCCAGCAGCCCCGAGCGGGGGCTAAGCCAAGAGACCCAGTACTTC,CASSPERGLSQETQYF